The source of this T cell receptor beta chain is a study of cytomegalovirus exposure and HLA in healthy donors. It was with 60 Vbeta and 13 Jbeta primers that the PCR ran. Here immunoSEQ multiplex PCR was the method, and the copy in TCRdb shows in-frame clones only, minus some. The sample contains approximately 93,000 clones, around four fifths of which appear only once. This clone was counted a single time. Germline V CDR1 and CDR2: SGHAT, FQDESV (reference sequence). Trimming at V came to 4 bases and at J to 8 bases, leaving 11 bases not matched to a gene. The length of the CDR3 is 15 residues. The sequenced sample was PBMCs. The TCR originated in a woman aged 40 to 50 in good health and CMV-seronegative. V and J are TRBV11-1 and TRBJ2-1, with 7 bases identical to TRBD1. CDR3 coding DNA: TGTGCCAGCAGCTACAAGAGGGGGCTGGGCGATGAGCAGTTCTTC. Protein product: CASSYKRGLGDEQFF. Looking up the rest from reference TRBV11-1 and TRBJ2-1 gives the full variable domain: EAEVAQSPRYKITEKSQAVAFWCDPISGHATLYWYRQILGQGPELLVQFQDESVVDDSQLPKDRFSAERLKGVDSTLKIQPAELGDSAMYLCASSYKRGLGDEQFFGPGTRLTVL.